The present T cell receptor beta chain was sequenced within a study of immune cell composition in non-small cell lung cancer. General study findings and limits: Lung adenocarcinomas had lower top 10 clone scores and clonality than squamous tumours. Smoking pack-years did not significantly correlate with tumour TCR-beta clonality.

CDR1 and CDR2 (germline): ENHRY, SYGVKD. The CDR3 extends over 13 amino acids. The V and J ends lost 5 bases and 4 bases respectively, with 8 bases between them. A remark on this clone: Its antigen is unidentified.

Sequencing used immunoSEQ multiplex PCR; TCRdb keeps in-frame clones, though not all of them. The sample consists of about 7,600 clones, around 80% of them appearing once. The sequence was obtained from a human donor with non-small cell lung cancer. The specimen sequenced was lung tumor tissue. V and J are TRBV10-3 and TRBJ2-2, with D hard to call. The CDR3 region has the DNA TGTGCCATCAGTCAGGACGGCACCGGGGAGCTGTTTTTT. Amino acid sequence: CAISQDGTGELFF.